Following are 29 T cell receptor beta chains from one sample sequenced in a study of identical twins. TCRdb reanalysed the 5' RACE reads using MiXCR and keeps one entry per CDR3 protein. The table records 450,000 to 650,000 distinct CDR3 sequences, 9% to 10% of them present only once. These data were also filed under a second study, of yellow fever vaccine responses in identical twins.

The sequencing input was PBMCs. The receptors originated from a young woman in good health.

The chain links TRBV20-1 to TRBJ2-1, with 14 positions matching TRBD2. The V segment lost 2 bases and the J segment 9 bases; nucleotides outside the gene matches: 15. The CDR3 has 18 residues. The germline V gene encodes CDR1 DFQATT and CDR2 SNEGSKA (reference sequence). As DNA, the CDR3 is TGCAGTGCTAGAATACCGGGACTAGCGGGAGTTTATAGTGGTGAGCAGTTCTTC. Protein: CSARIPGLAGVYSGEQFF.

This clonotype turned up a few times. This chain joins TRBV6-5 and TRBJ2-7; 9 positions match TRBD1. J gave up 1 base and V 2 bases, and 3 bases lay outside the gene matches. Germline V gene sequence: CDR1 MNHEY, CDR2 SVGAGI. The CDR3 totals 15 residues. CDR3 protein: CASSYQTGGSYEQYF. CDR3 DNA sequence: TGTGCCAGCAGTTACCAGACAGGGGGTTCCTACGAGCAGTACTTC.

The chain uses TRBV5-6 and TRBJ2-7; tentatively, D is TRBD2 (7 bases). V lost 4 bases to trimming and J lost 9 bases, with 17 bases between them. This CDR3 region has 13 residues. The germline gives CDR1 SGHDT, CDR2 YYEEEE. The CDR3, as DNA: TGTGCCAGCAGCGCCGCACTCGGGGGGCGGCAGTACTTC. Protein product: CASSAALGGRQYF.

This clonotype was observed many times. The chain combines TRBV4-1 with TRBJ2-2; 11 nucleotides line up with TRBD2. CDR3 length: 16 amino acids. Unmatched junction bases numbered 2, after V lost 1 base and J lost 4 bases. The germline V gene encodes CDR1 MGHRA and CDR2 YSYEKL. This CDR3 is CASSQGLAGLTGELFF. CDR3 sequence (DNA): TGCGCCAGCAGCCAAGGACTAGCGGGACTCACCGGGGAGCTGTTTTTT.

This clonotype was recorded at least ten times. The rearrangement links TRBV6-1 to TRBJ2-1, with TRBD2 identical over 12 bases. The ends lost 6 bases at V and 0 bases at J; junction bases unmatched: 9. Germline lookup yields CDR1 MNHNS and CDR2 SASEGT. The CDR3 spans 18 residues. The CDR3 loop reads CASRKLAGGLSSYNEQFF. CDR3 DNA sequence: TGTGCCAGCAGAAAACTAGCGGGAGGCCTCAGCTCCTACAATGAGCAGTTCTTC.

This clonotype was detected many times. The chain employs TRBV6-2 or TRBV6-3 and TRBJ2-6; 8 bases agree with TRBD1. The germline V gene has CDR1 MNHEY and CDR2 SVGEGT. The CDR3 covers 16 residues. The junction had 6 bases not matched to a gene; V was cut back by 6 bases and J by 2 bases. The CDR3 nucleotides are TGTGCCAGCAGCCAGACAGGGGATGCTGGGGCCAACGTCCTGACTTTC. Protein product: CASSQTGDAGANVLTF.

V gene TRBV24-1 combines with J gene TRBJ2-3; tentatively, D is TRBD1 (5 bases). Germline CDR1 KGHDR, CDR2 SFDVKD. V was pared by 4 bases and J by 7 bases, with 11 bases between. The CDR3 is 13 residues long. This chain's CDR3 is CATSEAQGNTQYF. The CDR3, as DNA: TGTGCCACCAGTGAAGCCCAGGGAAATACGCAGTATTTT.

The chain combines TRBV20-1 with TRBJ2-1; D not resolved. Germline assignment: CDR1 DFQATT and CDR2 SNEGSKA (reference sequence). V lost 2 bases and J 4 bases, leaving 21 bases between the germline ends. The CDR3 totals 17 residues. The CDR3 DNA reads as TGCAGTGCTAGAATTAGCCTGTTACAGTCCGAATACAATGAGCAGTTCTTC. Protein product: CSARISLLQSEYNEQFF.

About this clonotype itself: One end of the junction varies from germline; a read error may be responsible. The gene calls are TRBV6-2 or TRBV6-3 and TRBJ2-5; D is unclear. This CDR3 has 14 amino acids. Germline CDR1 reads MNHEY; CDR2 reads SVGEGT. The CDR3 here is CACSYEPPGETQYF. The DNA of the CDR3 is TGTGCCTGCAGTTACGAGCCTCCCGGGGAGACCCAGTACTTC.

This clonotype was found a few times. The chain couples TRBV29-1 to TRBJ2-7, with 8 bases identical to TRBD2. V lost 0 bases and J lost 2; bases outside the gene matches: 9. The CDR3 sequence is 16 residues long. Germline V gene lookup returns CDR1 SQVTM and CDR2 ANQGSEA. CDR3 sequence (DNA): TGCAGCGTTGAAGAATTTGTAGCGGGATTGACCTACGAGCAGTACTTC. Translation gives CSVEEFVAGLTYEQYF.

The chain links TRBV29-1 to TRBJ2-5, with TRBD2 identical over 7 bases. V was clipped by 3 bases and J by 3 bases; unmatched bases: 4. CDR1 SQVTM and CDR2 ANQGSEA come from the germline V gene. The CDR3 covers 13 residues. The CDR3 DNA follows: TGCAGCGTTGACAGCGGGGTAAAAGAGACCCAGTACTTC. This translates into CSVDSGVKETQYF. Using reference TRBV29-1 and TRBJ2-5 for the parts outside the CDR3, the full variable domain is SAVISQKPSRDICQRGTSLTIQCQVDSQVTMMFWYRQQPGQSLTLIATANQGSEATYESGFVIDKFPISRPNLTFSTLTVSNMSPEDSSIYLCSVDSGVKETQYFGPGTRLLVL.

This clonotype was detected ten times or more. The genes are TRBV12-3 or TRBV12-4 and TRBJ2-7, with TRBD1 identical over 9 bases. The ends lost 8 bases at V and 3 bases at J; junction bases unmatched: 8. The CDR3 covers 14 residues. The CDR3 DNA reads TGTGCCAGCGCCACAACAGGGGGCGGCTACGAGCAGTACTTC. It yields the protein CASATTGGGYEQYF.

This clonotype has just a few counts. The rearrangement joins TRBV27 to TRBJ2-1, with 8 nucleotides matching TRBD1. CDR3 length equals 16 residues. Germline V gene lookup returns CDR1 MNHEY and CDR2 SMNVEV (reference sequence). J gave up 7 bases and V 3 bases, and 11 bases lay outside the gene matches. The CDR3: CASSFALGQGMNEQFF. The CDR3 DNA is TGTGCCAGCAGTTTCGCCCTCGGACAGGGAATGAATGAGCAGTTCTTC.

The table lists this clonotype with many counts. The V call is TRBV11-2, the J call TRBJ2-2; the D gene is possibly TRBD2 (5 bases). V lost 5 bases and J 13 bases, leaving 17 bases between the germline ends. The V gene's germline CDR1 is SGHAT and CDR2 FQNNGV. The CDR3 is 13 residues long. The CDR3 is CASSPPAAEVLFF. In DNA, the CDR3 is TGTGCCAGCAGCCCCCCGGCTGCGGAGGTGCTGTTTTTT.

The chain employs TRBV20-1 and TRBJ2-7, with TRBD2 matching over 11 bases. The CDR3 is made up of 16 amino acids. The germline V gene has CDR1 DFQATT and CDR2 SNEGSKA (reference sequence). Germline trimming cut 5 bases from V and 0 bases from J; bases unmatched to any gene: 9. The CDR3 DNA is TGCAGTGCTTCCGGGACTAGCGGCAGGAGCTCCTACGAGCAGTACTTC. Encoded protein: CSASGTSGRSSYEQYF.

V and J are TRBV30 and TRBJ2-2; D remains ambiguous. The germline V gene has CDR1 GTSNPN and CDR2 SVGIG (reference sequence). Trimming took 0 bases from V and 7 from J, leaving 15 bases between them. This CDR3 region has 15 residues. The CDR3 bases are TGTGCCTGGAGTGTACTTGTAGGAGTGGTCGGGGAGCTGTTTTTT. Protein product: CAWSVLVGVVGELFF.

This clonotype was detected a few times. The J gene is TRBJ2-7, the V gene TRBV28; D is perhaps TRBD1 or TRBD2 (6 bases each). This CDR3 has 13 residues. The V gene's germline CDR1 is MDHEN and CDR2 SYDVKM. V lost 4 bases, J lost 3 bases, and 10 bases lay in between. CDR3 amino acids: CASSWGALYEQYF. The DNA for the CDR3 is TGTGCCAGCAGTTGGGGGGCCCTCTACGAGCAGTACTTC.

The CDR3 bases are TGTGCCAGCAAGGCTGGGGCAGGGAAGGGCTACACCTTC. Its translation is CASKAGAGKGYTF. The V gene is TRBV6-1, the J gene TRBJ1-2, with a possible D match to TRBD1 (5 bases). Trimming shortened V by 7 bases and J by 8 bases, and 17 bases separated the two germline ends. The length of the CDR3 is 13 residues. CDR1 and CDR2 (germline): MNHNS, SASEGT.

The chain has TRBV28 and TRBJ2-3, with D tentatively TRBD2 (7 bases). Trimming removed 4 bases from V and 2 bases from J, with 13 bases in between. This CDR3 is 15 amino acids long. From germline, CDR1 is MDHEN and CDR2 SYDVKM. CDR3 loop: CASSSGGSFTDTQYF. CDR3 DNA sequence: TGTGCCAGCAGTTCGGGGGGCTCTTTCACAGATACGCAGTATTTT.

The chain links TRBV12-3 or TRBV12-4 to TRBJ2-7, with 9 bases lining up with TRBD1. The CDR3 length is 14 residues. Germline trimming cut 5 bases from V and 6 bases from J; bases unmatched to any gene: 8. The CDR3 sequence is CASSAPGQGTEQYF. CDR3 nucleotide sequence: TGTGCCAGCAGTGCACCGGGACAGGGTACCGAGCAGTACTTC.

This clonotype occurred a few times. The V and J genes are TRBV6-1 and TRBJ2-7; D is unresolved. CDR1 is MNHNS, CDR2 SASEGT, per germline. The CDR3 totals 15 residues. V was clipped by 4 bases and J by 7 bases, with 20 bases between them. The CDR3 loop reads CASSGHNLLTFEQYF. The CDR3 DNA follows: TGTGCCAGCAGTGGACACAACCTACTTACCTTTGAGCAGTACTTC.

This clonotype appeared a few times. The J gene is TRBJ2-1, the V gene TRBV29-1; unclear D gene. The CDR3 runs 14 residues. Trimming took 3 bases from V and 0 from J, leaving 9 bases between them. Germline V CDR1 and CDR2: SQVTM, ANQGSEA. The CDR3 nucleotides are TGCAGCGTTGATCGATTGAGCTCCTACAATGAGCAGTTCTTC. Translating it yields CSVDRLSSYNEQFF.

This clonotype was observed a handful of times. The rearrangement uses TRBV5-8 and TRBJ2-3; 8 nucleotides agree with TRBD1. The J call may be in error: the DNA end matches TRBJ1-5 better. Germline V gene lookup returns CDR1 SGHTS and CDR2 YDEGEE. The CDR3 contains 17 residues. In DNA form, the CDR3 reads TGTGCCAGCAGCTTGGCCGGGACAGGAAAACGCACAGATACGCAGCATTTT. Protein: CASSLAGTGKRTDTQHF.

This clonotype was counted between two and nine times. The chain recombines TRBV3-1 with TRBJ2-7; D gene unclear. The V and J ends lost 0 bases and 3 bases respectively, with 21 bases between them. This CDR3 comprises 18 residues. Germline lookup yields CDR1 LGHDT and CDR2 YNNKEL (reference sequence). Written as DNA, the CDR3 is TGTGCCAGCAGCCAAGAGTCCCCTCCCCCCCAGAAATTCTACGAGCAGTACTTC. The encoded protein is CASSQESPPPQKFYEQYF.

The V call is TRBV29-1, the J call TRBJ2-1; 9 positions agree with TRBD1. The germline V gene has CDR1 SQVTM and CDR2 ANQGSEA. The CDR3 has 19 amino acids. With V trimmed by 3 bases and J by 3 bases, 18 bases remained unmatched. The CDR3 sequence: CSVEGVWTGDSAVYNEQFF. CDR3 bases: TGCAGCGTTGAGGGTGTCTGGACAGGGGATTCGGCGGTCTACAATGAGCAGTTCTTC.

The chain joins TRBV4-3 to TRBJ2-5; D unresolved. V gave up 0 bases and J gave up 1 base, with 9 bases separating them. The CDR3 totals 15 residues. Germline V gene sequence: CDR1 LGHNA, CDR2 YSLEER. CDR3 DNA: TGCGCCAGCAGCCAAGATCAAGCAGCCCAAGAGACCCAGTACTTC. It encodes CASSQDQAAQETQYF.

In this sample, this clonotype turned up many times. The V and J genes are TRBV7-9 and TRBJ2-1, with 7 bases identical to TRBD1. Germline CDR1 and CDR2: SEHNR and FQNEAQ (reference sequence). CDR3 length: 15 residues. The V and J ends lost 8 bases and 7 bases, in that order; junction bases with no gene match: 14. The CDR3 region has the DNA TGTGCCAGCTCTCAAACAAGACAGGGTTCGAATGAGCAGTTCTTC. Its protein is CASSQTRQGSNEQFF.

This clonotype was seen repeatedly, ten times or more. V usage is TRBV7-9 and J usage is TRBJ2-7; either TRBD1 or TRBD2 may fit D (5 bases each). The ends were cut back, 10 bases at V and 1 base at J, with 17 bases in the middle. Looked up from germline, CDR1 is SEHNR and CDR2 is FQNEAQ (reference sequence). This CDR3 contains 14 residues. CDR3 in amino acids: CATRGGGFSYEQYF. DNA of the CDR3: TGTGCCACACGGGGCGGCGGATTTTCCTACGAGCAGTACTTC.

This chain connects TRBV20-1 to TRBJ2-6; 7 nucleotides align to TRBD1. V dropped 4 bases and J dropped 0; count of bases not matched to a gene: 6. Germline CDR1 DFQATT, CDR2 SNEGSKA (reference sequence). The CDR3 runs to 16 residues. The CDR3 sequence is CSATLGQLSGANVLTF. CDR3 sequence (DNA): TGCAGTGCTACACTGGGACAGCTCTCTGGGGCCAACGTCCTGACTTTC.